A single sample is the source of the 20 T cell receptor beta chains below, sequenced in a study of CD8 T cells in ankylosing spondylitis. TCRdb analysed the 5' RACE reads with MiXCR anew, one entry per CDR3 protein. Of about 500,000 distinct CDR3 sequences listed, roughly 5.3% are singletons. Overall study findings and caveats: What appeared characteristic of ankylosing spondylitis blood was a TCR beta motif of under 10 highly homologous variants.

What these receptors recognize is not known. The sample comprised blood, either unsorted or a sorted T cell fraction (not recorded which). These receptors were collected from a male donor with ankylosing spondylitis.

This clonotype came up many times. This chain links TRBV9 with TRBJ2-2; TRBD1 matches 7 bases. The CDR3 runs to 16 residues. Germline CDR1 SGDLS, CDR2 YYNGEE. J was trimmed by 6 bases and V by 0 bases; bases with no gene match: 8. Here the CDR3 DNA reads TGTGCCAGCAGCGTAGCTACGACAGGGACCGCCGGGGAGCTGTTTTTT. Translated: CASSVATTGTAGELFF.

In this sample, this clonotype turned up many times. The chain's CDR3 is CASSQASGTDTQYF. CDR3 nucleotides: TGTGCCAGCAGCCAAGCTAGCGGCACAGATACGCAGTATTTT. This chain joins TRBV4-2 and TRBJ2-3; a possible D gene is TRBD2 (6 bases). This CDR3 spans 14 amino acids. The germline gives CDR1 LGHNA, CDR2 YNFKEQ. V was clipped by 1 base and J by 1 base, with 6 bases between them.

This clonotype was picked up many times. This sequence joins TRBV5-1 and TRBJ2-3, with D tentatively TRBD2 (5 bases). The germline V gene has CDR1 SGHRS and CDR2 YFSETQ. V was trimmed by 1 base and J by 10 bases, leaving 10 bases between them. This CDR3 has 12 residues. This chain's CDR3 is CASSLLAGAQYF. CDR3 DNA sequence: TGCGCCAGCAGCTTGCTAGCCGGCGCGCAGTATTTT.

This clonotype was recorded many times. The chain couples TRBV12-3 or TRBV12-4 to TRBJ2-6; tentative D call: TRBD2 (6 bases). V lost 6 bases and J 0 bases, leaving 18 bases between the germline ends. The CDR3 length is 18 residues. The CDR3 loop is CASRGRRAGFSGANVLTF. CDR3 bases: TGTGCCAGCAGAGGCAGGAGGGCCGGGTTCTCTGGGGCCAACGTCCTGACTTTC.

Ten or more counts support this clonotype. The rearrangement joins TRBV7-9 to TRBJ2-1; the D is unclear. The CDR3 contains 15 residues. V lost 2 bases to trimming and J lost 1 base, with 9 bases between them. CDR1 is SEHNR, CDR2 FQNEAQ, per germline (reference sequence). The CDR3 region is CASSLRAASYNEQFF. For the CDR3, the DNA is TGTGCCAGCAGCTTAAGGGCAGCTTCCTACAATGAGCAGTTCTTC.

In its sample, this clonotype was seen many times. J is TRBJ1-2 and V is TRBV20-1; D gene unclear. Germline CDR1 DFQATT, CDR2 SNEGSKA (reference sequence). The CDR3 covers 11 residues. The V end was cut by 5 bases, the J end by 6 bases, with 10 bases between. The CDR3 reads CSAYDQDGYTF. The CDR3 DNA reads TGCAGTGCTTACGATCAGGATGGCTACACCTTC.

Notes on this clonotype: A junction end diverges from the germline sequence, so it may reflect a read error. V usage is TRBV4-3 and J usage is TRBJ2-5; D is uncertain. Per germline, CDR1 LGHNA and CDR2 YSLEER. The CDR3 has 13 residues. The CDR3 bases are TGCGCCACCAGCCAATATCTAGGAGAGACCCAGTACTTC. It translates to CATSQYLGETQYF.

This clonotype showed up many times. V is TRBV5-5 and J is TRBJ2-5; 11 bases fit TRBD2. CDR3 length equals 15 residues. J lost 5 bases, V lost 3 bases, and 6 bases had no gene match. Germline values: CDR1 SGHKS, CDR2 YYEKEE (reference sequence). DNA for the CDR3: TGTGCCAGCAGCTCTTTACTAGCGGGAGTGGAGACCCAGTACTTC. Its protein is CASSSLLAGVETQYF.

This clonotype was seen repeatedly, ten times or more. This chain uses TRBV27 with TRBJ2-7; D could derive from TRBD1 or TRBD2 (5 bases each). The CDR3 spans 13 residues. V lost 3 bases and J lost 2, with 8 bases in between. CDR1 MNHEY and CDR2 SMNVEV come from the germline V gene (reference sequence). The CDR3 bases are TGTGCCAGCAGTTTCGTGGGACCCTACGAGCAGTACTTC. Its translation is CASSFVGPYEQYF.

This clonotype appeared many times. The rearrangement joins TRBV4-3 to TRBJ1-2; perhaps TRBD1 as D (5 bases). Germline V gene data show CDR1 as LGHNA and CDR2 as YSLEER. The V and J ends lost 2 bases and 8 bases respectively, with 15 bases between them. The CDR3 extends over 14 amino acids. The CDR3 protein is CASSQSGGGYGYTF. As DNA, the CDR3 is TGCGCCAGCAGCCAATCGGGGGGGGGATACGGCTACACCTTC.

This clonotype was detected ten times or more. The chain carries TRBV6-5 and TRBJ2-7; D possibly corresponds to TRBD1 (5 bases). Trimming took 0 bases from V and 2 from J, leaving 8 bases between them. The V gene's germline CDR1 is MNHEY and CDR2 SVGAGI. The CDR3 length is 14 residues. The CDR3 sequence: CASSYSRRAYEQYF. The CDR3 DNA sequence: TGTGCCAGCAGTTACTCCCGCAGGGCCTACGAGCAGTACTTC.

This clonotype was detected ten times or more. The J gene is TRBJ2-5, the V gene TRBV5-8; 8 bases are shared with TRBD1. The CDR3 spans 14 residues. After removal of 1 base from V and 7 bases from J, the junction contained 6 bases not matched to a gene. Per the germline V gene, CDR1 is SGHTS and CDR2 is YDEGEE. CDR3 in DNA: TGTGCCAGCAGCTTGACTGTACAGGGGGGGACCCAGTACTTC. The encoded protein is CASSLTVQGGTQYF.

This clonotype was counted a few times. The rearrangement uses TRBV3-1 and TRBJ2-7; D perhaps matches TRBD1 (5 bases). This CDR3 is built from 15 residues. From germline, CDR1 is LGHDT and CDR2 YNNKEL (reference sequence). Trimming took 1 base from V and 4 from J, leaving 14 bases between them. The CDR3 spells CASSQGGAGRYEQYF. The DNA of the CDR3 is TGTGCCAGCAGCCAAGGTGGAGCAGGGCGGTACGAGCAGTACTTC.

Many counts were recorded for this clonotype. The chain is built from TRBV5-1 and TRBJ2-1, with TRBD2 matching 13 bases. J was trimmed by 14 bases and V by 3 bases; bases with no gene match: 11. Germline V gene data show CDR1 as SGHRS and CDR2 as YFSETQ. This CDR3 region has 15 residues. CDR3 nucleotides: TGCGCCAGCAGCTGGACTAGCGGGAGAGGGAGCCAGGAGTTCTTC. Its protein product is CASSWTSGRGSQEFF.

This clonotype was observed a few times. The chain joins TRBV3-1 to TRBJ2-7, with D maybe TRBD2 (6 bases). Germline assignment: CDR1 LGHDT and CDR2 YNNKEL (reference sequence). The CDR3 is 13 amino acids. The V and J ends lost 4 bases and 3 bases respectively, with 10 bases between them. CDR3 amino acids: CASSPGGNYEQYF. The CDR3 DNA is TGTGCCAGCAGCCCTGGCGGGAACTACGAGCAGTACTTC.

This chain uses TRBV19 with TRBJ1-5; tentatively, D is TRBD1 (5 bases). CDR1 and CDR2 (germline): LNHDA, SQIVND (reference sequence). The CDR3 contains 16 residues. The V gene lost 3 bases and the J gene lost 5 bases, with 17 bases spanning the gap. CDR3 sequence (DNA): TGTGCCAGTAGTATTGCGGGAGCGCAGGGATATCAGCCCCAGCATTTT. It yields the protein CASSIAGAQGYQPQHF.

This clonotype was seen many times. This chain connects TRBV20-1 to TRBJ1-1; D unclear. The germline CDR1 and CDR2 sequences are DFQATT and SNEGSKA (reference sequence). V was clipped by 8 bases and J by 2 bases, with 9 bases between them. The CDR3 length is 11 residues. This chain's CDR3 is CSTSGNTEAFF. Here the CDR3 DNA reads TGCAGTACCTCGGGAAACACTGAAGCTTTCTTT.

Only a few counts were recorded for this clonotype. The chain is built from TRBV6-1 and TRBJ1-5, with D uncertain. V shed 6 bases and J shed 3 bases, with 9 bases lying between them. Germline V gene data show CDR1 as MNHNS and CDR2 as SASEGT. The CDR3 runs to 13 residues. CDR3 amino acids: CASRGRSNQPQHF. CDR3 coding DNA: TGTGCCAGCAGAGGAAGGTCCAATCAGCCCCAGCATTTT.

This clonotype was counted ten times or more. J is TRBJ2-4 and V is TRBV6-1; TRBD2 matches 13 bases. V lost 5 bases, J lost 3 bases, and 7 bases stayed unmatched. The germline gives CDR1 MNHNS, CDR2 SASEGT. This CDR3 is 17 amino acids long. The CDR3 region is CASSRTSGRPYKNIQYF. The DNA for the CDR3 is TGTGCCAGCAGTCGGACTAGCGGGAGACCATACAAAAACATTCAGTACTTC.

At least ten counts were recorded for this clonotype. This sequence joins TRBV20-1 and TRBJ2-3, with 10 positions matching TRBD2. Germline lookup yields CDR1 DFQATT and CDR2 SNEGSKA (reference sequence). The V gene end was trimmed by 4 bases and the J gene end by 0 bases; junction bases not matched to a gene: 16. The CDR3 has 19 residues. The CDR3 sequence: CSAKGAGTSVSPSTDTQYF. The CDR3 DNA sequence: TGCAGTGCTAAGGGAGCCGGGACTAGCGTCTCCCCTAGCACAGATACGCAGTATTTT.